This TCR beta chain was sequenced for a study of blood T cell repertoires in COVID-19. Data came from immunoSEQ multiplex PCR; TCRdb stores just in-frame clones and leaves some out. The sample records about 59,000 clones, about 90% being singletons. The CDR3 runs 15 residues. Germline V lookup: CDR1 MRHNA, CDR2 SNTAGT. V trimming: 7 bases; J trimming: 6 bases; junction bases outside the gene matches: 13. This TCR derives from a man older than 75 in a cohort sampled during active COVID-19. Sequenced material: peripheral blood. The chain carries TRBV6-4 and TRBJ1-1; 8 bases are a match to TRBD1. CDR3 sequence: CASKTPRGRVSEAFF. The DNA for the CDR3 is TGTGCCAGCAAGACCCCCAGGGGGCGCGTATCTGAAGCTTTCTTT.